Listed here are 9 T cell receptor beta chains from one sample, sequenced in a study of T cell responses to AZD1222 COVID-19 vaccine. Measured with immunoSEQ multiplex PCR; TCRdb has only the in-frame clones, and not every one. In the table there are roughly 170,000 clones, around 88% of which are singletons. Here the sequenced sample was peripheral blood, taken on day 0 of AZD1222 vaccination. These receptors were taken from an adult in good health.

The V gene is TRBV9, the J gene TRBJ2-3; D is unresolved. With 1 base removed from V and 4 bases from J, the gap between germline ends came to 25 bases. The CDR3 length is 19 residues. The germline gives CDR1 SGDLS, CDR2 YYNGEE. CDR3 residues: CASSVSPSFLSSPADTQYF. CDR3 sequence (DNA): TGTGCCAGCAGCGTAAGCCCTTCATTTTTATCCTCTCCGGCAGATACGCAGTATTTT.

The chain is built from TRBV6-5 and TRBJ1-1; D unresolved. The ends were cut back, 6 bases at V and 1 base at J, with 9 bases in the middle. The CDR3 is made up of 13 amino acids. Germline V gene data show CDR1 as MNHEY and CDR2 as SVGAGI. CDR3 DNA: TGTGCCAGCAGCCACCCGGGGAACACTGAAGCTTTCTTT. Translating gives CASSHPGNTEAFF.

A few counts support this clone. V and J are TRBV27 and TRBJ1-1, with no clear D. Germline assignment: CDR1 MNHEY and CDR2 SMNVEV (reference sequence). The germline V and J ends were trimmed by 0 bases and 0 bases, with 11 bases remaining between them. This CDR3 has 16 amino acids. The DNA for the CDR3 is TGTGCCAGCAGTTTATCCCCGGCAGTGCTGAACACTGAAGCTTTCTTT. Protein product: CASSLSPAVLNTEAFF.

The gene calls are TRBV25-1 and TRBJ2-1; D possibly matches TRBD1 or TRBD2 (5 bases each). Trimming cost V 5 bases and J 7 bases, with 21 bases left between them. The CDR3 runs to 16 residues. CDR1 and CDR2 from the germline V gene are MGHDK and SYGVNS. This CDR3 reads CASSIGDRGSQNEQFF. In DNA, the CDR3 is TGTGCCAGCAGTATTGGGGATCGGGGCTCGCAAAATGAGCAGTTCTTC.

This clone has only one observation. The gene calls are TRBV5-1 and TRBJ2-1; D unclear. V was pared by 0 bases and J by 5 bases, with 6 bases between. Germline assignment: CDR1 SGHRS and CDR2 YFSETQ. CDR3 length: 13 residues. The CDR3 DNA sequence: TGCGCCAGCAGCTTGGCGGCGAACAATGAGCAGTTCTTC. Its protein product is CASSLAANNEQFF. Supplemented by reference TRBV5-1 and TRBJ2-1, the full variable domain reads KAGVTQTPRYLIKTRGQQVTLSCSPISGHRSVSWYQQTPGQGLQFLFEYFSETQRNKGNFPGRFSGRQFSNSRSEMNVSTLELGDSALYLCASSLAANNEQFFGPGTRLTVL.

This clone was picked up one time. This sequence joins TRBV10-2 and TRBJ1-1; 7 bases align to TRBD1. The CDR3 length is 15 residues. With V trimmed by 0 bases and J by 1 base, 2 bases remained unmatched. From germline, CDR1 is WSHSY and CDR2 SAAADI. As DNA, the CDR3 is TGCGCCAGCAGTGAGTCGTGGACAGGGAACACTGAAGCTTTCTTT. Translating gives CASSESWTGNTEAFF.

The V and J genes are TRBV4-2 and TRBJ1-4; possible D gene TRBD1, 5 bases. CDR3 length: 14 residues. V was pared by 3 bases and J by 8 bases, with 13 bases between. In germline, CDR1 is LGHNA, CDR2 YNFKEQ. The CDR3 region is CASSHGWGGEKLFF. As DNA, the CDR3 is TGTGCCAGCAGCCATGGCTGGGGCGGGGAAAAACTGTTTTTT.

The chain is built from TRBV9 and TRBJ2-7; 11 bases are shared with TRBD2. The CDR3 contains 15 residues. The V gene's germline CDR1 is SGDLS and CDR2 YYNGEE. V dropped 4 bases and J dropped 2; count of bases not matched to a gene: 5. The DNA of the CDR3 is TGTGCCAGCAGCCCGGGACTAGCGGAGACCTACGAGCAGTACTTC. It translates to CASSPGLAETYEQYF.

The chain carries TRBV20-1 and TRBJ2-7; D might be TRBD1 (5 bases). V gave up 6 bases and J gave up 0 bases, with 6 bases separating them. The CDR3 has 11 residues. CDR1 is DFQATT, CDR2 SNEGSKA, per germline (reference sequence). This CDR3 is CSADSSYEQYF. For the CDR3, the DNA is TGCAGTGCAGACAGCTCCTACGAGCAGTACTTC.